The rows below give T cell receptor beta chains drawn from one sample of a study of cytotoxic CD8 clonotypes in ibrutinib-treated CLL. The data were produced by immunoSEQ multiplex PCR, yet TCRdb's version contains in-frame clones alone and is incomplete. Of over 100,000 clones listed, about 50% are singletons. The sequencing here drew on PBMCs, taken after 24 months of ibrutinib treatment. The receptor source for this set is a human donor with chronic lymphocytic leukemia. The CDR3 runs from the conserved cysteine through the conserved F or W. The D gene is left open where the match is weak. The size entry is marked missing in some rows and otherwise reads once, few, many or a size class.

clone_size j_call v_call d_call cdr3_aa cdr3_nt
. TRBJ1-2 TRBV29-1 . CSVQGFEDYGYTF TGCAGCGTGCAGGGATTCGAGGACTATGGCTACACCTTC
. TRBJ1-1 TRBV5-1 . CASSLARGNTEAFF TGCGCCAGCAGCTTGGCCAGGGGGAACACTGAAGCTTTCTTT
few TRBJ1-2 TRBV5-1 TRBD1 CASSKATDRVDYGYTF TGCGCCAGCAGCAAAGCAACCGACAGGGTGGACTATGGCTACACCTTC
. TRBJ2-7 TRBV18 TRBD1 CASSPTTGELGEQYF TGTGCCAGCTCACCGACGACAGGGGAATTAGGTGAGCAGTACTTC
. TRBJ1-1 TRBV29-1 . CSVEEAFF TGCAGCGTAGAAGAAGCTTTCTTT
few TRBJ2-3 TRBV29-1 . CSVEDVAGVSTDTQYF TGCAGCGTTGAAGACGTGGCAGGAGTTAGCACAGATACGCAGTATTTT
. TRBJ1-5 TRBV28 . CASSFLGEGQPQHF TGTGCCAGCAGTTTTCTAGGGGAGGGTCAGCCCCAGCATTTT
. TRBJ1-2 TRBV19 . CASSQDPPNYGYTF TGTGCCAGTAGTCAAGACCCTCCTAACTATGGCTACACCTTC
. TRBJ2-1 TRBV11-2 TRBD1 CASSPGTGGYGQFF TGTGCCAGCAGCCCCGGGACAGGGGGCTACGGGCAGTTCTTC
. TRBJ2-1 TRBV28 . CASTRRNEQFF TGTGCCAGCACCAGGCGCAATGAGCAGTTCTTC
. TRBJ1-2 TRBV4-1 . CASSPTTSWDSNYGYTF TGCGCCAGCAGCCCCACAACCTCGTGGGATAGTAACTATGGCTACACCTTC
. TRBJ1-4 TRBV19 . CASDGTPGKLFF TGTGCCAGCGACGGGACTCCTGGAAAACTGTTTTTT
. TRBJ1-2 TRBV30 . CAWNRAVDGYTF TGTGCCTGGAATAGGGCCGTGGATGGCTACACCTTC
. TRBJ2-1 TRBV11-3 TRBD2 CASSFRPSGGHNEQFF TGTGCCAGCAGCTTTCGACCTAGCGGGGGGCACAATGAGCAGTTCTTC
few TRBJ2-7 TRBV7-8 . CASSFQVPSYEQYF TGTGCCAGCAGCTTCCAGGTTCCCTCCTACGAGCAGTACTTC
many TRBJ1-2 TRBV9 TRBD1 CASSPGTGLYGYTF TGTGCCAGCAGCCCGGGGACAGGGCTCTATGGCTACACCTTC
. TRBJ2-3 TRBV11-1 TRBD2 CASSLAAGVGDTQYF TGTGCCAGCAGCTTAGCAGCGGGGGTTGGAGATACGCAGTATTTT
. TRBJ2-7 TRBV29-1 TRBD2 CSVVGLAGIYEQYF TGCAGCGTTGTTGGGCTAGCGGGGATCTACGAGCAGTACTTC
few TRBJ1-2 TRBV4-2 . CASSQETVFSGYTF TGTGCCAGCAGCCAGGAAACAGTATTCTCTGGCTACACCTTC
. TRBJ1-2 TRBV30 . CAWETFEEGYNGYTF TGTGCCTGGGAGACATTCGAAGAGGGCTATAACGGCTACACCTTC
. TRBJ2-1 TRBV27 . CASTVTRGDEQFF TGTGCCAGCACAGTCACCAGGGGCGATGAGCAGTTCTTC
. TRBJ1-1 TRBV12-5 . CASGLVRGGHTEAFF TGTGCTAGTGGTTTGGTACGAGGGGGGCACACTGAAGCTTTCTTT
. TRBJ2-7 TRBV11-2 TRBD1 CASSRTGTGSYEQYF TGTGCCAGCAGTCGAACCGGGACAGGGTCTTACGAGCAGTACTTC
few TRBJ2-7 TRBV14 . CASSLDRSVQYF TGTGCCAGCAGCCTGGACAGATCGGTGCAGTACTTC
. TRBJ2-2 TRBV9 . CASSKIAGELFF TGTGCCAGCAGCAAGATCGCCGGGGAGCTGTTTTTT
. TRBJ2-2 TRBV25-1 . CASSWDMNTGELFF TGTGCCAGCAGCTGGGACATGAACACCGGGGAGCTGTTTTTT
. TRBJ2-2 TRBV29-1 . CSVPKGTPNTGELFF TGCAGCGTTCCTAAGGGGACACCGAACACCGGGGAGCTGTTTTTT
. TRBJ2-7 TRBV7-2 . CASSVSLYEQYF TGTGCCAGCAGCGTATCCCTCTACGAGCAGTACTTC
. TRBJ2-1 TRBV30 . CAWSPNRGGQFF TGTGCCTGGAGTCCCAACAGGGGAGGGCAGTTCTTC